This T cell receptor (beta chain) was sequenced in a study of cytomegalovirus exposure and HLA in healthy donors. CDR1 and CDR2 (germline): LGHNA, YSLEER. The CDR3 runs 16 residues. V was clipped by 4 bases and J by 4 bases, with 19 bases between them. Whole-study results and caveats: It was approximately 160 TCR beta chains that were listed as cytomegalovirus-associated. A previous analysis found most TCR beta V segments productive roughly 90% or roughly 30% of the time. With later analysis, a missense DCLRE1C variant became linked to TCR beta V- and J-gene trimming. Rarity held for most TCR sequences, but there were some public TCRs that occurred in many donors.

Remarks on this clone: The antigen remains undetermined.

Amplification used 60 Vbeta primers and 13 Jbeta primers. Only in-frame clones appear in the TCRdb table, and some are missing; sequencing was by immunoSEQ multiplex PCR. The sample yields about 200,000 clones, of which the top ten take up approximately 6.4%. The clonotype originates from a man in his thirties or forties in good health and CMV-seronegative. The chain carries TRBV4-3 and TRBJ1-1; weak D call: TRBD1 (5 bases). The sequenced material came from PBMCs. As DNA, the CDR3 is TGCGCCAGCAGCCGGGGGGAAGAGGGGTGGGGCACTGAAGCTTTCTTT. Its protein product is CASSRGEEGWGTEAFF.